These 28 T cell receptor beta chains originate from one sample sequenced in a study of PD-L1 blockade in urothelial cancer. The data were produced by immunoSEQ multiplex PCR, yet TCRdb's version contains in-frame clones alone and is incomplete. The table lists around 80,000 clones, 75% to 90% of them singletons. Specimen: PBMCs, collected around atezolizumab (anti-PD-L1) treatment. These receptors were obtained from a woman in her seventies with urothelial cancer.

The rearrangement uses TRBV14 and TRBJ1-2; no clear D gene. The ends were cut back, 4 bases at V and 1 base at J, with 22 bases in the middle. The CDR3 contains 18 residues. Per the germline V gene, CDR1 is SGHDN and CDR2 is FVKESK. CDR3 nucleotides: TGTGCCAGCAGCCGCCAGGACTTCCCGGGCATCCTTAACTATGGCTACACCTTC. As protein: CASSRQDFPGILNYGYTF.

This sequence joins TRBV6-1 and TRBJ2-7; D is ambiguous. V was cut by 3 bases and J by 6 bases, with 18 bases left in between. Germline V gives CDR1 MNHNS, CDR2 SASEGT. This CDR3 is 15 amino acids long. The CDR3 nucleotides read TGTGCCAGCAGTGAGCCAGGCGATAACCCTTCCGAGCAGTACTTC. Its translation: CASSEPGDNPSEQYF.

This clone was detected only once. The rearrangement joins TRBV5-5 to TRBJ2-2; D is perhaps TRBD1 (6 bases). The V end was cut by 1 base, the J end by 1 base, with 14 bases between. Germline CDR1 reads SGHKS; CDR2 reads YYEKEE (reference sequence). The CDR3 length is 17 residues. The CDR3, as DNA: TGTGCCAGCAGCTTGTTCTCAAGACAGGTGAACACCGGGGAGCTGTTTTTT. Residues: CASSLFSRQVNTGELFF. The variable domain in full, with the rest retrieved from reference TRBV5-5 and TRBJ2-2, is DAGVTQSPTHLIKTRGQQVTLRCSPISGHKSVSWYQQVLGQGPQFIFQYYEKEERGRGNFPDRFSARQFPNYSSELNVNALLLGDSALYLCASSLFSRQVNTGELFFGEGSRLTVL.

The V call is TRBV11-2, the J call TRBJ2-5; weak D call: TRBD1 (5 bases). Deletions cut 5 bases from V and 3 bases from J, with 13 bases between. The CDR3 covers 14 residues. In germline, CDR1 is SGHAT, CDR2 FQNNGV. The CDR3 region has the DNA TGTGCCAGCAGCATCCAGGCAGGGAAAGAGACCCAGTACTTC. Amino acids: CASSIQAGKETQYF.

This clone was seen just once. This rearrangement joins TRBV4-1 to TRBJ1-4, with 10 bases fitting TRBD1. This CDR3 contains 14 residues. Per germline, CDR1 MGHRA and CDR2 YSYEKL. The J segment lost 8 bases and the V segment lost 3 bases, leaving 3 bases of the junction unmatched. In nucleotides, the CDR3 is TGCGCCAGCAGCCAGACAGGGGGCTACGAAAAACTGTTTTTT. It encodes CASSQTGGYEKLFF.

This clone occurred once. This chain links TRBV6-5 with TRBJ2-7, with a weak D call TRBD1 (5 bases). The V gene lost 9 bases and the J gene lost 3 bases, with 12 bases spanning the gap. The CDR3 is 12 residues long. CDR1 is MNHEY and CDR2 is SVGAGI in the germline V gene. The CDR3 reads CASRDRLYEQYF. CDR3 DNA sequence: TGTGCCAGTCGCGACAGACTCTACGAGCAGTACTTC.

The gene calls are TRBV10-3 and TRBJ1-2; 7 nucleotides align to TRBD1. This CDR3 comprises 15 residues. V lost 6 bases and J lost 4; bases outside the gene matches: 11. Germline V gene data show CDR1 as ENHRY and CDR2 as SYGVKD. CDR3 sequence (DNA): TGTGCCATCAGAGCCATCCGGGACAGCGTCTATGGCTACACCTTC. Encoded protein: CAIRAIRDSVYGYTF.

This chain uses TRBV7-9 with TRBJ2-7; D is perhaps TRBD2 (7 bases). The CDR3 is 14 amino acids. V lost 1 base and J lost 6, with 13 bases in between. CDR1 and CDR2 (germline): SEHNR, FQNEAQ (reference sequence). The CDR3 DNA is TGTGCCAGCAGCTTAGTTTGGGGGGGCGGCGAGCAGTACTTC. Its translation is CASSLVWGGGEQYF. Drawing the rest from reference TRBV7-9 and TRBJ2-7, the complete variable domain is DTGVSQNPRHKITKRGQNVTFRCDPISEHNRLYWYRQTLGQGPEFLTYFQNEAQLEKSRLLSDRFSAERPKGSFSTLEIQRTEQGDSAMYLCASSLVWGGGEQYFGPGTRLTVT.

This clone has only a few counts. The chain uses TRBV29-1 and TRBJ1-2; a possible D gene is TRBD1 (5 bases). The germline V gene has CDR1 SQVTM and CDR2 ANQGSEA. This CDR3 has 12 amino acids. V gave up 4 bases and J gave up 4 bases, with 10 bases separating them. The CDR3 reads CSVGSRAYGYTF. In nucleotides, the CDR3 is TGCAGCGTTGGATCCAGGGCCTATGGCTACACCTTC.

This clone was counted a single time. The CDR3 region is CASSLIQIQETQYF. In nucleotides, the CDR3 is TGTGCCAGCAGCTTGATTCAGATCCAAGAGACCCAGTACTTC. The chain links TRBV5-6 to TRBJ2-5; D gene uncertain. In germline, CDR1 is SGHDT, CDR2 YYEEEE. Trimming took 1 base from V and 1 from J, leaving 8 bases between them. This CDR3 contains 14 residues.

The CDR3 nucleotides read TGTGCCAGTTACGACCCTGGGGGGGCCCCTGGGGCCAACGTCCTGACTTTC. Translating gives CASYDPGGAPGANVLTF. The V and J genes are TRBV28 and TRBJ2-6, with a possible D match to TRBD2 (7 bases). Trimming stripped 9 bases from V and 2 bases from J, with 20 bases between. The length of the CDR3 is 17 residues. The V gene's germline CDR1 is MDHEN and CDR2 SYDVKM.

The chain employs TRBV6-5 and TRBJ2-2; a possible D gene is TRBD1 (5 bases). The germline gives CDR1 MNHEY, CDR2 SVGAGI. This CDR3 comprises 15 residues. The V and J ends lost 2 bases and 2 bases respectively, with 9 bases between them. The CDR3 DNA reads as TGTGCCAGCAGTTACGTAGGGGCTAACACCGGGGAGCTGTTTTTT. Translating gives CASSYVGANTGELFF.

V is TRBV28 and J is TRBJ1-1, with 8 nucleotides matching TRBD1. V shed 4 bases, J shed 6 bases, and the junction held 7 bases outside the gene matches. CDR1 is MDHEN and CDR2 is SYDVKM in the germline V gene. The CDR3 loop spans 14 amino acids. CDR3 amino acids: CASSSGQGIAEAFF. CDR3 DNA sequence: TGTGCCAGCAGTTCCGGACAGGGAATCGCTGAAGCTTTCTTT. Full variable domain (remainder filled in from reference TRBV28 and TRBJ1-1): DVKVTQSSRYLVKRTGEKVFLECVQDMDHENMFWYRQDPGLGLRLIYFSYDVKMKEKGDIPEGYSVSREKKERFSLILESASTNQTSMYLCASSSGQGIAEAFFGQGTRLTVV.

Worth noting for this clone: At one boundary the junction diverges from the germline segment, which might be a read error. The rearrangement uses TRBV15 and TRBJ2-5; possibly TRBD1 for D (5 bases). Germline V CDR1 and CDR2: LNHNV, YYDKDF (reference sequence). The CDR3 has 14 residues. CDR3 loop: CATSRDSLQETQYF. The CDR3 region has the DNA TGTGCCACCAGCCGAGACAGTTTACAAGAGACCCAGTACTTC.

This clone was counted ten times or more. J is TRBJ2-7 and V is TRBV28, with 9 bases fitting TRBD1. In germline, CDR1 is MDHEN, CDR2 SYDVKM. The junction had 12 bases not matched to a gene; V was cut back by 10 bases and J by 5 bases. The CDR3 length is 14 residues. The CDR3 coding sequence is TGTGCCACCGCCTCCCGGACAGGGGAGAACGAGCAGTACTTC. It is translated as CATASRTGENEQYF.

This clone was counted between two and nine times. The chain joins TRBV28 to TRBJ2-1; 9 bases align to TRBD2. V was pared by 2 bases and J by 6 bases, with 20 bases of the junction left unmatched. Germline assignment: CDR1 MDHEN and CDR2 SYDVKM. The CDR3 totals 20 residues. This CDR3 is CASSLRVSGRKSSLRNEQFF. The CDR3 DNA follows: TGTGCCAGCAGTTTAAGGGTAAGCGGGAGGAAAAGCTCGCTACGCAATGAGCAGTTCTTC.

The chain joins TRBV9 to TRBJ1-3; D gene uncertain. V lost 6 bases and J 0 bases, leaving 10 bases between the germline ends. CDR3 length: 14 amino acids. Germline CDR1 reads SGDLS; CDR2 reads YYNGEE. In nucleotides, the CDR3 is TGTGCCAGCACTTCCGGTATCTCTGGAAACACCATATATTTT. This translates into CASTSGISGNTIYF.

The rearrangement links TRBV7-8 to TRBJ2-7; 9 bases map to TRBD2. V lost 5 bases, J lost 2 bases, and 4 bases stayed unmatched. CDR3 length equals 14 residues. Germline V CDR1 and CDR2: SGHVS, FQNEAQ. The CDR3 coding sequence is TGTGCCAGCAGCCATGGACTAGCGACCTACGAGCAGTACTTC. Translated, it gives CASSHGLATYEQYF.

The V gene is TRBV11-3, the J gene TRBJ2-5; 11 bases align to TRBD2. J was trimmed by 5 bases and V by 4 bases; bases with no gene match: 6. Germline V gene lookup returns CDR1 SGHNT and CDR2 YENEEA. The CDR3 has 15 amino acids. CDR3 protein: CASSSTTSGIETQYF. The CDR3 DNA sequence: TGTGCCAGCAGCTCAACGACTAGCGGGATCGAGACCCAGTACTTC.

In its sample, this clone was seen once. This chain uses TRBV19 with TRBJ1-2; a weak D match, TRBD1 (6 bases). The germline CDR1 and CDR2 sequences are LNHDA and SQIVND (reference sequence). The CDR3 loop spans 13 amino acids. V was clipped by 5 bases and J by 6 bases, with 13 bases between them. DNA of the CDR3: TGTGCCAGTAGTCTACCGGACAGAGATGGCTACACCTTC. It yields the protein CASSLPDRDGYTF.

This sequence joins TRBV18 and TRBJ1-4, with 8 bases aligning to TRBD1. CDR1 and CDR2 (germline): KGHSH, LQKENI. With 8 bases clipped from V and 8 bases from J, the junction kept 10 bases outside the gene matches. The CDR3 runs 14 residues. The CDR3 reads CASTTGTGREKLFF. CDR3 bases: TGTGCCAGCACGACCGGGACAGGACGCGAAAAACTGTTTTTT.

The CDR3 is CASSQVSSNTEAFF. The CDR3 DNA sequence: TGCGCCAGCAGCCAAGTAAGCTCGAACACTGAAGCTTTCTTT. The V gene is TRBV4-1, the J gene TRBJ1-1; D is uncertain. Germline lookup yields CDR1 MGHRA and CDR2 YSYEKL. There are 14 residues in the CDR3. The V end was cut by 1 base, the J end by 1 base, with 7 bases between.

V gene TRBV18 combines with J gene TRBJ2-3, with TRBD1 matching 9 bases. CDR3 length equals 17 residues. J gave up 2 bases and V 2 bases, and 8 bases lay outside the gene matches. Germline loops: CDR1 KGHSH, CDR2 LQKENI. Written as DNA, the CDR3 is TGTGCCAGCTCACCAGGGGATGGGACAGGGCCCACAGATACGCAGTATTTT. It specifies CASSPGDGTGPTDTQYF.

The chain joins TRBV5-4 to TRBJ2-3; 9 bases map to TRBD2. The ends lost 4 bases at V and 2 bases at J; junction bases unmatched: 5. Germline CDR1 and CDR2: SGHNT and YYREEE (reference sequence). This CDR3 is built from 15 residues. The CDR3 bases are TGTGCCAGCAGCCCCTCTAGCGGGGACACAGATACGCAGTATTTT. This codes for CASSPSSGDTDTQYF.

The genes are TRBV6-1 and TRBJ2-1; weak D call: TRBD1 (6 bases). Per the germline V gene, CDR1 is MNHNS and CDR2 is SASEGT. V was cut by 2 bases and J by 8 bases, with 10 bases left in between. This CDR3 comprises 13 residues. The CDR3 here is CASSERGSDEQFF. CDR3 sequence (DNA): TGTGCCAGCAGTGAAAGGGGGTCCGATGAGCAGTTCTTC.

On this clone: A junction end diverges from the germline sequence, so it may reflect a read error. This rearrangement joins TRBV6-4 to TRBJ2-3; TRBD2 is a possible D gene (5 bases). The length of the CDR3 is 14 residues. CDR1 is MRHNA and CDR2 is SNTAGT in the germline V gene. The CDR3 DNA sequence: TGTGCCAGCAGGGACTCCCAATTCACAGATACGCAGTATTTT. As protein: CASRDSQFTDTQYF.

CDR3 nucleotide sequence: TGTGCCAGCAGCTTAAACGGGGTCCGGGCGGGTGAAAAACTGTTTTTT. Its translation: CASSLNGVRAGEKLFF. The V and J genes are TRBV7-9 and TRBJ1-4; D remains ambiguous. The V and J ends lost 2 bases and 7 bases respectively, with 17 bases between them. Germline V gives CDR1 SEHNR, CDR2 FQNEAQ (reference sequence). The CDR3 is 16 amino acids. The variable domain in full, with the rest retrieved from reference TRBV7-9 and TRBJ1-4, is DTGVSQNPRHKITKRGQNVTFRCDPISEHNRLYWYRQTLGQGPEFLTYFQNEAQLEKSRLLSDRFSAERPKGSFSTLEIQRTEQGDSAMYLCASSLNGVRAGEKLFFGSGTQLSVL.

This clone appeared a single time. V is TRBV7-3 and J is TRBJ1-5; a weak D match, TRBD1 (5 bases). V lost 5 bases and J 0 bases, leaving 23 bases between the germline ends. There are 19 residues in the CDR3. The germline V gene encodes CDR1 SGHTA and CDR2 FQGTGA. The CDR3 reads CASSLLPDRSVYSNQPQHF. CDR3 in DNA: TGTGCCAGCAGCCTCCTACCCGACAGATCGGTATATAGCAATCAGCCCCAGCATTTT.